This TCR beta chain comes out of a study of tumor-infiltrating lymphocytes in primary liver carcinoma. Study context: Surgical resection treated primary liver carcinoma in the patients. In every tissue type, samples returned a similar yield of roughly 3.65 to 7.5 million productive TCRbeta reads. Study conclusions and caveats: Tumor-blood pairs (like tumor-adjacent pairs) overlapped less than tumor region pairs did. Samples were bulk unsorted, so CD4+ and CD8+ repertoires were not compared.

Germline CDR1 is MDHEN and CDR2 is SYDVKM. The CDR3 extends over 14 amino acids. RNA isolated from unsorted whole blood supplied the blood RNA, with germline DNA also extracted. Total RNA (approximately 0.5 ug) served as template for TCR beta cDNA synthesis primed by a constant-region primer. Employing slightly modified ARM-PCR, three nested multiplex PCR rounds were run, and these gave rise to the TCR beta libraries. A C-beta reverse primer was combined with TRBV1-TRBV30 forward primers in the first two PCR rounds, and each round had about 10 cycles. TCRdb recomputed calls from the multiplex PCR reads with MiXCR, one row per CDR3 protein. The table records hundreds of thousands of distinct CDR3 sequences, roughly 60% of them present only once. Turning to this clonotype: Its antigen remains unidentified. One end of the junction does not line up with germline, which may come from a read error.

The sequence was collected from a woman in her thirties with primary liver carcinoma and hepatitis B virus infection. The sample was peripheral blood. This chain joins TRBV28 and TRBJ2-1; possibly TRBD2 for D (5 bases). CDR3 DNA: TGTGCCACCACACTAGGTGTGTTTGTCGATGAGCAATTCTTC. Protein product: CATTLGVFVDEQFF.